The subject of this entry is one TCR beta chain. Its target is not known. The sample comes from a study of Graves' ophthalmopathy and Graves' hyperthyroidism. General study findings and limits: Blood also contained most of the expanded thyroid clonotypes above 0.001 frequency.

Using RNA transcripts, the TCR beta CDR3 regions were amplified. HTBI primers primed a first-round RT-PCR, and a second-round multiplex PCR followed. From the multiplex PCR reads, TCRdb called clonotypes with MiXCR, one entry per CDR3 protein. The data contain 230,000 or so distinct CDR3 sequences, around 45% of them singletons. Orbital computed tomography, together with clinical symptoms, serum thyroxine, TRAb and thyroid ultrasound, was used for diagnosis. The PBMCs used were ones drawn from 7.5 to 10 ml of fresh peripheral blood. The ends lost 5 bases at V and 6 bases at J; junction bases unmatched: 16. The CDR3 has 18 amino acids. Germline CDR1 is SGHTA and CDR2 is FQGNSA.

The TCR originated in an adult man with Graves' ophthalmopathy. The specimen sequenced was peripheral blood. The rearrangement joins TRBV7-2 to TRBJ2-2; 9 nucleotides line up with TRBD2. The CDR3 here is CASSPLPLSGGTPGELFF. CDR3 nucleotide sequence: TGTGCCAGCAGCCCCCTCCCCTTGAGCGGGGGGACCCCCGGGGAGCTGTTTTTT. Full variable domain (outside the CDR3, taken from reference TRBV7-2 and TRBJ2-2): GAGVSQSPSNKVTEKGKDVELRCDPISGHTALYWYRQSLGQGLEFLIYFQGNSAPDKSGLPSDRFSAERTGGSVSTLTIQRTQQEDSAVYLCASSPLPLSGGTPGELFFGEGSRLTVL.